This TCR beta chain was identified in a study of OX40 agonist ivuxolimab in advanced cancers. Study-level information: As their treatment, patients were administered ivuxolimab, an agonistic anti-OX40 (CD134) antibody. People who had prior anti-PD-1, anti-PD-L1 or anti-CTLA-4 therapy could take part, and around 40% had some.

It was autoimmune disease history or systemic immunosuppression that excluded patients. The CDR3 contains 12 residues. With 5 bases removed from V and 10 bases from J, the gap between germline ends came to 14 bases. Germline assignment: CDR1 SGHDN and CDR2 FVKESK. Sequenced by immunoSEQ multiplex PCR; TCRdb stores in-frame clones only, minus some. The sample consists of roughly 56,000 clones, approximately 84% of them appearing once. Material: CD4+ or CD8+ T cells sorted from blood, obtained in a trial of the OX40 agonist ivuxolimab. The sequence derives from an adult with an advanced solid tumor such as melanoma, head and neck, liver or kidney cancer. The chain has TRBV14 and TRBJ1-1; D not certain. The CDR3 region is CASSLKRHSAFF. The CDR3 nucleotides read TGTGCCAGCAGCTTAAAGCGTCATTCAGCTTTCTTT.